This T cell receptor (beta chain) emerged from a study of cytomegalovirus exposure and HLA in healthy donors. Study-wide results and caveats: TCR beta chain V- and J-gene trimming was linked, in a later analysis, to a missense variant in DCLRE1C.

The donors were healthy bone marrow donors. Germline V gene lookup returns CDR1 KGHSH and CDR2 LQKENI. The V and J ends lost 6 bases and 0 bases, in that order; junction bases with no gene match: 5. The CDR3 has 15 residues. On this clone: Its specificity is unknown.

Vbeta (60) and Jbeta (13) primers were used in the PCR. Sequencing was performed with immunoSEQ multiplex PCR; in TCRdb, only in-frame clones are kept and a portion is missing. Here the sample spans 280,000 or so clones, over 85% being singletons. Input material: PBMCs. This chain links TRBV18 with TRBJ1-5; 7 bases line up with TRBD1. This receptor was identified in a woman between 18 and 30 years old in good health and CMV-seronegative. DNA of the CDR3: TGTGCCAGCTCCGAGAACAGGGGTAGCAATCAGCCCCAGCATTTT. Protein sequence: CASSENRGSNQPQHF.